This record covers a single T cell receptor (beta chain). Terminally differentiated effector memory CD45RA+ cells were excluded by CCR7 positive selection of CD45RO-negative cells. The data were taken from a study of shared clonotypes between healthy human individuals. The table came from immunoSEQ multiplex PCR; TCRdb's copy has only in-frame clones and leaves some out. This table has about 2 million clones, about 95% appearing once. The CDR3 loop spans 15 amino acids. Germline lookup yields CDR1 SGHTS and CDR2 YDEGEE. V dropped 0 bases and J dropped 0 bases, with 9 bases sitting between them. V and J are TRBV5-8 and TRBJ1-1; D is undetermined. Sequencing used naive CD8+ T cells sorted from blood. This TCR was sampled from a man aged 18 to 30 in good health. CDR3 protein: CASSLVSRLNTEAFF. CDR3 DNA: TGTGCCAGCAGCTTGGTTTCCAGGCTGAACACTGAAGCTTTCTTT.